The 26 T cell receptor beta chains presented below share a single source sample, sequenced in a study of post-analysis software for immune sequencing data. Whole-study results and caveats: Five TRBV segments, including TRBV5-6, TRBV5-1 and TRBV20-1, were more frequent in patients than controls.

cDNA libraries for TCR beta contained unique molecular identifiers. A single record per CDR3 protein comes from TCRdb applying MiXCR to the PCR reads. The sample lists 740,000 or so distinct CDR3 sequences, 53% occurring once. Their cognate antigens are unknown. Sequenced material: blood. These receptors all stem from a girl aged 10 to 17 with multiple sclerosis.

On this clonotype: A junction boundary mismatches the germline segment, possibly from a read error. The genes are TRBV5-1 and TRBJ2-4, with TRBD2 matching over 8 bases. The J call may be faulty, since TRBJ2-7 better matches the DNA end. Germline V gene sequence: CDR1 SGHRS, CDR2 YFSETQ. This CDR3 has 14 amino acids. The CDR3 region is CAGSRGLVGNEQYF. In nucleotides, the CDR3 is TGCGCCGGCAGCCGGGGACTAGTGGGAAACGAGCAGTACTTC.

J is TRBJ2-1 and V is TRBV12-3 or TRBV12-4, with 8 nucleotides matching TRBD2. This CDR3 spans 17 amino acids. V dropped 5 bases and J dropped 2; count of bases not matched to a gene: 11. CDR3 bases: TGTGCCAGCAGTCCAGCCCTAGCGGGCGCGACCTACAATGAGCAGTTCTTC. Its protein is CASSPALAGATYNEQFF.

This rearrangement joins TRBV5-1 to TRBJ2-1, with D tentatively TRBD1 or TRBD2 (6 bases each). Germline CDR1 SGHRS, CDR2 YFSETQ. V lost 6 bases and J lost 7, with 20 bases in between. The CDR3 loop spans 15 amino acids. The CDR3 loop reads CASTLMTGARNEQFF. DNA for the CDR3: TGCGCCAGCACCCTGATGACGGGGGCGAGGAATGAGCAGTTCTTC.

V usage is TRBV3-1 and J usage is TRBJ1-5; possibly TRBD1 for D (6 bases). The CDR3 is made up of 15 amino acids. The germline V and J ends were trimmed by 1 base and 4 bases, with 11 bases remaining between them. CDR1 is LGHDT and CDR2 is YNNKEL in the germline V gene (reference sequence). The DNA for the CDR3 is TGTGCCAGCAGCCAAGGCAGGGGAAGAAATCAGCCCCAGCATTTT. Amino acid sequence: CASSQGRGRNQPQHF.

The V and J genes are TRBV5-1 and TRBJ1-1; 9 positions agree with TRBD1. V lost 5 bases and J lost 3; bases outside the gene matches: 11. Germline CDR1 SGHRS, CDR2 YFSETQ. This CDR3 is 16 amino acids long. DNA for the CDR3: TGCGCCAGCAGACGTCCCGGGACAGGGATGGACACTGAAGCTTTCTTT. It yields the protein CASRRPGTGMDTEAFF. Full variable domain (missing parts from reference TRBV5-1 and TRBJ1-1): KAGVTQTPRYLIKTRGQQVTLSCSPISGHRSVSWYQQTPGQGLQFLFEYFSETQRNKGNFPGRFSGRQFSNSRSEMNVSTLELGDSALYLCASRRPGTGMDTEAFFGQGTRLTVV.

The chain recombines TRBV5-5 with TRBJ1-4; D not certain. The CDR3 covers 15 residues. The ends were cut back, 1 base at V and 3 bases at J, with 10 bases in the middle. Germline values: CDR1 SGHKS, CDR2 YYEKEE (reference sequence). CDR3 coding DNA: TGTGCCAGCAGCTTGAGTGTGGGAGCTAATGAAAAACTGTTTTTT. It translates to CASSLSVGANEKLFF.

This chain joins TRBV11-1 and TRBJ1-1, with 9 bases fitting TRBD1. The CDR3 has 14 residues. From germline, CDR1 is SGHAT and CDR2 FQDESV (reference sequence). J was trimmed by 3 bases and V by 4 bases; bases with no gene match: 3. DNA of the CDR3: TGTGCCAGCAGCTACAGGGGGCTCCACACTGAAGCTTTCTTT. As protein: CASSYRGLHTEAFF.

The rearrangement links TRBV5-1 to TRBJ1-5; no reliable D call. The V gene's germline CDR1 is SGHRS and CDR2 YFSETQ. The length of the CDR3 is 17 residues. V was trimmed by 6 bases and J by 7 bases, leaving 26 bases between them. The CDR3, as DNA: TGCGCCAGCACCCCCACCGGCAGTACCTTTGATAGGCAGCCCCAGCATTTT. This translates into CASTPTGSTFDRQPQHF.

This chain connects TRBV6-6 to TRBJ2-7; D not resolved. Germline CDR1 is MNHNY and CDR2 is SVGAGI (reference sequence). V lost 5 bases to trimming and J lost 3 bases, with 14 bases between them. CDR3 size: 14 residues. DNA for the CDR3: TGTGCCAGCAGTGACCGCCTAGGCAGCTACGAGCAGTACTTC. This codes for CASSDRLGSYEQYF.

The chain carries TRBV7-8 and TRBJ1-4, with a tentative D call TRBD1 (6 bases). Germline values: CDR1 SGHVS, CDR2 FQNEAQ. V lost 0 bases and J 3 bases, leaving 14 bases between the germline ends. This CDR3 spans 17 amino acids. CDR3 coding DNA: TGTGCCAGCAGCTTAGCGCGGTTCGGGGGCTCTAATGAAAAACTGTTTTTT. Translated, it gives CASSLARFGGSNEKLFF.

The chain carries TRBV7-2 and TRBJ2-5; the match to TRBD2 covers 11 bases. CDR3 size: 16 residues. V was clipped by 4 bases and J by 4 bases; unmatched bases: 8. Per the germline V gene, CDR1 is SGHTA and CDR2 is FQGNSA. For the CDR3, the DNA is TGTGCCAGCAGCTCCACTCGGCTAGCGGGGGGAGAGACCCAGTACTTC. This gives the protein CASSSTRLAGGETQYF.

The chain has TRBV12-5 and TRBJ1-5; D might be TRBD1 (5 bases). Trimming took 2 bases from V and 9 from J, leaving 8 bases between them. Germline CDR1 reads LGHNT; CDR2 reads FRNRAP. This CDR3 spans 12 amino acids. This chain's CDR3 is CASGLNQGPQHF. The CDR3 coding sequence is TGTGCTAGTGGTTTGAACCAGGGGCCCCAGCATTTT.

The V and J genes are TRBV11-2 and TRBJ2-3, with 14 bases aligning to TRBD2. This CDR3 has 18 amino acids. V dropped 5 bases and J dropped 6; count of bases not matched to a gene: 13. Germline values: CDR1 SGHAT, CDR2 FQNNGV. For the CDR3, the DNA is TGTGCCAGCAGCCAGGGGACTAGCGGGGGAACCTACAAGGATACGCAGTATTTT. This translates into CASSQGTSGGTYKDTQYF.

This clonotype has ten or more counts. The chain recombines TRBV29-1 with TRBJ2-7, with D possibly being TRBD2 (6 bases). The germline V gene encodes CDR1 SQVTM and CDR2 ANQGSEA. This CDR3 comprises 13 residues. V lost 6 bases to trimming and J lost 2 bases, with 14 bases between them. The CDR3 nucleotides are TGCAGCGTCGGGGCGGGACTCCCCTACGAGCAGTACTTC. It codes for CSVGAGLPYEQYF.

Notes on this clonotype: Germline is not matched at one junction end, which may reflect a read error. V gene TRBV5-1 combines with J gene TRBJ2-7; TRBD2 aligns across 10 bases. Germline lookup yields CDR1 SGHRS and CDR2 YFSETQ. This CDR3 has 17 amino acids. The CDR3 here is CASSAGGLAENSYGQYF. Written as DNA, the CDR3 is TGCGCCAGCAGCGCCGGAGGACTAGCGGAGAACTCCTACGGGCAGTACTTC.

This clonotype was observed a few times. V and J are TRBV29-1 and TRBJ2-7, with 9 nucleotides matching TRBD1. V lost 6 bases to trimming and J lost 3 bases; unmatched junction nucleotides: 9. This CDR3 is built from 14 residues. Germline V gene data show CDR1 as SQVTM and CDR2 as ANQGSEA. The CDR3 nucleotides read TGCAGCGTCCGAGGGACAGGGAGTTTCTACGAGCAGTACTTC. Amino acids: CSVRGTGSFYEQYF.

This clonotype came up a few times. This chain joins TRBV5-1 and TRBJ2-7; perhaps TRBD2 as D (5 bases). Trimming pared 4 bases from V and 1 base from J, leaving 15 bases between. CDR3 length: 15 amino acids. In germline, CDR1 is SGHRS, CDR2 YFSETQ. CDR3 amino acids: CASSPMPGNSYEQYF. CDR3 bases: TGCGCCAGCAGCCCCATGCCCGGGAATTCCTACGAGCAGTACTTC.

The CDR3 reads CAISKGSSGANVLTF. CDR3 nucleotide sequence: TGTGCCATCAGTAAGGGGAGCTCTGGGGCCAACGTCCTGACTTTC. The chain is built from TRBV10-3 and TRBJ2-6, with D tentatively TRBD1 or TRBD2 (5 bases each). Germline CDR1 reads ENHRY; CDR2 reads SYGVKD. Deletions cut 5 bases from V and 0 bases from J, with 8 bases between. CDR3 size: 15 residues.

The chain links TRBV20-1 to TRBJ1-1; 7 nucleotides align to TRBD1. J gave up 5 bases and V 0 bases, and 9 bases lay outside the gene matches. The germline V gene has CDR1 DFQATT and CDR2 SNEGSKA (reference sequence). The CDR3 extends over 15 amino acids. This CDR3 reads CSARDEQGIWTEAFF. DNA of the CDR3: TGCAGTGCTAGAGATGAACAGGGGATTTGGACTGAAGCTTTCTTT.

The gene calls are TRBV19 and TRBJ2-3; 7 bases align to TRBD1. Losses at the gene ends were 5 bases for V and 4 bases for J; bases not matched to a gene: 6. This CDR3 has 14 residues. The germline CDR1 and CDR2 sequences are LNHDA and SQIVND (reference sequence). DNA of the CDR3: TGTGCCAGTAGTGAGACAGGGTCGGCAGATACGCAGTATTTT. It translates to CASSETGSADTQYF.

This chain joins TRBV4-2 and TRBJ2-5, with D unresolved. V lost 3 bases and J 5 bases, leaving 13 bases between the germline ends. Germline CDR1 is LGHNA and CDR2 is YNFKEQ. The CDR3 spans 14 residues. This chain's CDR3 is CASSQHSPVETQYF. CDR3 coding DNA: TGTGCCAGCAGCCAGCACTCCCCAGTGGAGACCCAGTACTTC.

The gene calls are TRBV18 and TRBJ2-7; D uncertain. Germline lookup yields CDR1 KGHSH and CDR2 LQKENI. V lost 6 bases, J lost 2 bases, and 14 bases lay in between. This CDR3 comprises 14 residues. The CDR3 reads CASSPNEVTYEQYF. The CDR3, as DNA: TGTGCCAGCTCCCCTAATGAGGTTACCTACGAGCAGTACTTC.

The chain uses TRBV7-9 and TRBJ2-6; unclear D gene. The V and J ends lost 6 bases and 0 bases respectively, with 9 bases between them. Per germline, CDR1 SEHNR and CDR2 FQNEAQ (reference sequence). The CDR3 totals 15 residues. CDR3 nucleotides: TGTGCCAGCAGATTCTCTGGCTCTGGGGCCAACGTCCTGACTTTC. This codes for CASRFSGSGANVLTF.

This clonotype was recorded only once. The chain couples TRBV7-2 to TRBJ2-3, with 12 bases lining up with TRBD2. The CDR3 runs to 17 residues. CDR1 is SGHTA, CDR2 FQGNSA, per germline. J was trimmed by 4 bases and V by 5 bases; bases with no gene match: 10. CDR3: CASSQRRLAGVADTQYF. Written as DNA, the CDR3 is TGTGCCAGCAGCCAAAGAAGACTAGCGGGAGTCGCAGATACGCAGTATTTT.

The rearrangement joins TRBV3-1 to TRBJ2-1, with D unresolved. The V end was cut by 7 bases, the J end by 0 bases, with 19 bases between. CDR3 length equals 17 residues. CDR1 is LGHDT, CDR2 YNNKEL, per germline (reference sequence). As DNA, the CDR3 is TGTGCCAGCACCCCCTCCAGGCAGAAAGGCTCCTACAATGAGCAGTTCTTC. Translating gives CASTPSRQKGSYNEQFF.

The DNA for the CDR3 is TGTGCCACCAGCCAAGACATGGGGGGCACTGAAGCTTTCTTT. Translating it yields CATSQDMGGTEAFF. The chain recombines TRBV15 with TRBJ1-1, with D possibly being TRBD1 (5 bases). There are 14 residues in the CDR3. V lost 5 bases and J lost 4, with 14 bases in between. Germline-derived CDR1 and CDR2 are LNHNV and YYDKDF (reference sequence). Full variable domain (rest looked up from reference TRBV15 and TRBJ1-1): DAMVIQNPRYQVTQFGKPVTLSCSQTLNHNVMYWYQQKSSQAPKLLFHYYDKDFNNEADTPDNFQSRRPNTSFCFLDIRSPGLGDTAMYLCATSQDMGGTEAFFGQGTRLTVV.